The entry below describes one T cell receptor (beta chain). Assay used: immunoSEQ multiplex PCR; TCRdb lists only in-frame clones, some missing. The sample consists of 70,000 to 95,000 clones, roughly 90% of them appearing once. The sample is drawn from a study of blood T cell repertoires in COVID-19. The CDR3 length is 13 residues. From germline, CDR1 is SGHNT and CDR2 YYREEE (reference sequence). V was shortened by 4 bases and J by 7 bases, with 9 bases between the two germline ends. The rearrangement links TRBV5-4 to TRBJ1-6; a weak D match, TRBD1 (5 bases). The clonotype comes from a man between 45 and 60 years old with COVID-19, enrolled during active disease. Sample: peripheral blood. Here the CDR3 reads CASSGAGNSPLHF. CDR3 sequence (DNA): TGTGCCAGCAGCGGAGCAGGGAATTCACCCCTCCACTTT.